This T cell receptor beta chain was retrieved from a study of blood T cells in healthy people across ages. Study-level background: About one barcoded beta molecule per two T cells came from capture by template switching.

There are a few counts of this clonotype. Its cognate antigen is unknown. Isolation per sample recovered at least 7 million PBMCs. Trimming removed 0 bases at V and 7 bases at J, with 15 bases between. CDR3 length: 15 residues. Per the germline V gene, CDR1 is MNHEY and CDR2 is SVGAGI. Next came a second PCR, run for about 6 to 12 cycles, which used a sample-barcoded 5' primer along with a J-beta primer mix. Each cDNA molecule received a tag from a template-switch adaptor that had 12 random nucleotides. TCRdb processed the 5' RACE reads anew with MiXCR; each CDR3 protein has one entry. The table lists approximately 800,000 distinct CDR3 sequences, about 56% of them singletons. Findings and limits, study-wide: Observed TCR beta diversity showed a strong correlation with the percentage of naive T cells as measured by flow cytometry.

What was sequenced was blood. This clonotype was obtained from a man aged 40-49 years in good health. J is TRBJ1-2 and V is TRBV6-5; the D is unclear. CDR3 sequence: CASSYSFRRSGGYTF. Here the CDR3 DNA reads TGTGCCAGCAGTTACTCGTTCCGGCGGTCGGGTGGCTACACCTTC.